A single sample is the source of the 20 T cell receptor beta chains below, sequenced in a study of siplizumab effects on memory and regulatory T cells. Clones were read by immunoSEQ multiplex PCR, and TCRdb kept only the in-frame ones, dropping some. The table lists more than 95,000 clones, 85% to 95% of them singletons. Specimen: CD4+ T cells sorted from blood. The receptors derive from a human donor in good health.

The V and J genes are TRBV5-4 and TRBJ2-3; TRBD2 matches 14 bases. The length of the CDR3 is 18 residues. V dropped 3 bases and J dropped 3; count of bases not matched to a gene: 9. CDR1 and CDR2 (germline): SGHNT, YYREEE (reference sequence). CDR3 sequence reads: CASSSPGTSGGATDTQYF. CDR3 nucleotides: TGTGCCAGCAGCTCCCCCGGGACTAGCGGGGGAGCTACAGATACGCAGTATTTT.

CDR3 region: CASRFKVQPQHF. The CDR3 nucleotides read TGTGCCAGCAGATTCAAGGTCCAGCCCCAGCATTTT. The chain links TRBV5-6 to TRBJ1-5; D is unclear. Germline V gene sequence: CDR1 SGHDT, CDR2 YYEEEE. Trimming took 5 bases from V and 7 from J, leaving 10 bases between them. The CDR3 extends over 12 amino acids.

In its sample, this clone was seen once. This chain uses TRBV5-6 with TRBJ2-5; 8 bases map to TRBD2. The V segment lost 1 base and the J segment 10 bases; nucleotides outside the gene matches: 6. The CDR3 runs 13 residues. The germline gives CDR1 SGHDT, CDR2 YYEEEE. The CDR3 bases are TGTGCCAGCAGCTTGTCGGGAGGGGGGCACCAGTACTTC. It translates to CASSLSGGGHQYF.

This chain joins TRBV5-4 and TRBJ2-3, with D perhaps matching TRBD2 (6 bases). The CDR3 spans 14 residues. Germline V lookup: CDR1 SGHNT, CDR2 YYREEE (reference sequence). The V end was cut by 2 bases, the J end by 3 bases, with 10 bases between. CDR3 residues: CASSFGRGTDTQYF. CDR3 DNA sequence: TGTGCCAGCAGCTTCGGGAGAGGAACAGATACGCAGTATTTT.

This chain connects TRBV6-5 to TRBJ2-1; 7 nucleotides align to TRBD2. Trimming removed 6 bases from V and 6 bases from J; junction bases left unmatched: 11. Germline CDR1 MNHEY, CDR2 SVGAGI. The CDR3 is made up of 15 amino acids. CDR3: CASRPNQGLVNEQFF. Here the CDR3 DNA reads TGTGCCAGCAGACCGAACCAAGGACTAGTCAATGAGCAGTTCTTC.

This rearrangement joins TRBV5-1 to TRBJ2-7; 8 nucleotides line up with TRBD1. CDR1 SGHRS and CDR2 YFSETQ come from the germline V gene. The CDR3 sequence is 16 residues long. Trimming cost V 4 bases and J 2 bases; bases outside gene matches: 11. CDR3 amino acids: CASSRLQGAGTYEQYF. Written as DNA, the CDR3 is TGCGCCAGCAGCCGACTTCAGGGGGCTGGGACCTACGAGCAGTACTTC.

The chain is built from TRBV5-1 and TRBJ1-1, with D uncertain. CDR1 is SGHRS and CDR2 is YFSETQ in the germline V gene. The length of the CDR3 is 14 residues. The germline V and J ends were trimmed by 3 bases and 7 bases, with 16 bases remaining between them. The CDR3 here is CASSSESGPVEAFF. The CDR3 region has the DNA TGCGCCAGCAGCTCCGAGAGTGGCCCGGTTGAAGCTTTCTTT.

The chain has TRBV9 and TRBJ2-3; TRBD2 aligns across 9 bases. Germline-derived CDR1 and CDR2 are SGDLS and YYNGEE. Trimming took 3 bases from V and 0 from J; bases not matched to a gene: 2. There are 15 residues in the CDR3. CDR3: CASSASGRSTDTQYF. Here the CDR3 DNA reads TGTGCCAGCAGCGCCAGCGGGAGGAGCACAGATACGCAGTATTTT.

The genes are TRBV20-1 and TRBJ1-1; D not certain. Between the trimmed V and J ends, which lost 3 bases and 3 bases, there was a span of 5 bases. Germline V CDR1 and CDR2: DFQATT, SNEGSKA (reference sequence). This CDR3 has 11 amino acids. Here the CDR3 reads CSASMDTEAFF. For the CDR3, the DNA is TGCAGTGCTAGTATGGACACTGAAGCTTTCTTT.

The J gene is TRBJ1-2, the V gene TRBV9; 10 bases line up with TRBD1. This CDR3 spans 15 amino acids. V lost 0 bases to trimming and J lost 3 bases; unmatched junction nucleotides: 2. The germline V gene has CDR1 SGDLS and CDR2 YYNGEE. CDR3 bases: TGTGCCAGCAGCGTAGCGGGACAGGGGTACTATGGCTACACCTTC. This encodes CASSVAGQGYYGYTF.

The chain uses TRBV7-2 and TRBJ2-7; D possibly corresponds to TRBD1 (5 bases). CDR1 and CDR2 from the germline V gene are SGHTA and FQGNSA. The CDR3 sequence is 14 residues long. V gave up 3 bases and J gave up 3 bases, with 12 bases separating them. This chain's CDR3 is CASSFGRADYEQYF. In DNA, the CDR3 is TGTGCCAGCAGCTTTGGCAGGGCGGACTACGAGCAGTACTTC.

This clone was picked up a small number of times. The rearrangement uses TRBV27 and TRBJ1-5, with a tentative D call TRBD1 (5 bases). The CDR3 consists of 18 residues. Germline lookup yields CDR1 MNHEY and CDR2 SMNVEV (reference sequence). The V end was cut by 2 bases, the J end by 3 bases, with 20 bases between. DNA for the CDR3: TGTGCCAGCAGTTTAACTTCGACTAGGGGAAAATTCAATCAGCCCCAGCATTTT. Encoded protein: CASSLTSTRGKFNQPQHF.

The rearrangement links TRBV6-5 to TRBJ1-6; D is undetermined. V lost 7 bases and J lost 6, with 10 bases in between. Germline V lookup: CDR1 MNHEY, CDR2 SVGAGI. This CDR3 contains 13 residues. In DNA, the CDR3 is TGTGCCAGCAAACGAGGAGTTAATTCACCCCTCCACTTT. Encoded protein: CASKRGVNSPLHF.

The chain uses TRBV5-1 and TRBJ2-5; no definite D call. The V end was cut by 4 bases, the J end by 6 bases, with 4 bases between. The germline CDR1 and CDR2 sequences are SGHRS and YFSETQ. This CDR3 spans 10 amino acids. CDR3 DNA: TGCGCCAGCAGCATGAAGACCCAGTACTTC. Amino acid sequence: CASSMKTQYF.

The chain recombines TRBV4-1 with TRBJ2-7; 8 bases align to TRBD1. V dropped 1 base and J dropped 6; count of bases not matched to a gene: 8. The CDR3 spans 15 residues. Germline V gene data show CDR1 as MGHRA and CDR2 as YSYEKL. The CDR3 is CASSQGQGPWGEQYF. CDR3 coding DNA: TGCGCCAGCAGCCAAGGACAGGGGCCGTGGGGCGAGCAGTACTTC.

The chain has TRBV4-2 and TRBJ2-7; TRBD2 matches 7 bases. The CDR3 consists of 15 residues. The V segment lost 0 bases and the J segment 6 bases; nucleotides outside the gene matches: 8. The germline CDR1 and CDR2 sequences are LGHNA and YNFKEQ. The CDR3 loop is CASSQDEREGLEQYF. Written as DNA, the CDR3 is TGTGCCAGCAGCCAAGATGAGAGGGAGGGGCTCGAGCAGTACTTC.

This clone was detected once. The chain uses TRBV9 and TRBJ2-3; 8 nucleotides align to TRBD2. V shed 0 bases and J 4 bases; nucleotides not matched to a gene: 4. In germline, CDR1 is SGDLS, CDR2 YYNGEE. This CDR3 comprises 15 residues. The CDR3 is CASSVVGLGADTQYF. The CDR3 region has the DNA TGTGCCAGCAGCGTAGTGGGACTAGGGGCAGATACGCAGTATTTT.

This rearrangement joins TRBV7-9 to TRBJ2-5, with D perhaps being TRBD1 or TRBD2 (5 bases each). CDR1 and CDR2 from the germline V gene are SEHNR and FQNEAQ (reference sequence). V was cut by 8 bases and J by 2 bases, with 9 bases left in between. The CDR3 has 12 amino acids. The chain's CDR3 is CASAGAQETQYF. The CDR3 bases are TGTGCCAGCGCCGGGGCTCAAGAGACCCAGTACTTC.

The V gene is TRBV5-4, the J gene TRBJ2-3, with a weak D call TRBD2 (6 bases). The CDR3 has 16 amino acids. V lost 4 bases and J lost 3, with 18 bases in between. Germline V gene data show CDR1 as SGHNT and CDR2 as YYREEE (reference sequence). CDR3 amino acids: CASSPIKWGVTDTQYF. CDR3 sequence (DNA): TGTGCCAGCAGCCCGATCAAGTGGGGGGTAACAGATACGCAGTATTTT.

The V call is TRBV15, the J call TRBJ2-7; weak D call: TRBD1 (6 bases). V shed 0 bases and J shed 2 bases, with 17 bases lying between them. Germline V gene sequence: CDR1 LNHNV, CDR2 YYDKDF (reference sequence). This CDR3 region has 17 residues. In DNA form, the CDR3 reads TGTGCCACCAGCAGAGATCGGGGCAGGGGCCAAGCCTACGAGCAGTACTTC. Amino acids: CATSRDRGRGQAYEQYF.